These 25 T cell receptor beta chains share one sample of origin, sequenced in a study of shared clonotypes between healthy human individuals (dated by TCRdb to the early 2020s). Receptor amplification or capture employed the immunoSEQ multiplex PCR assay. As stored in TCRdb, this immuneACCESS dataset retains in-frame rearrangements with V and J assigned. A fraction of the clones does not appear; measured against another copy, unresolved V genes explain less than half of the discrepancy, and the remainder lacks a known reason. The sample table records 1,500,000 or so clones; about 98.5% of these occur just once. About 0.4% of the sample comes from the top ten. Sequencing used naive CD4+ T cells sorted from blood. This specimen's cell subset or site label, per the study, means: CD45RA+ positively selected. These receptors all stem from a man aged 30 to 45 in good health.

This clone showed up just once. This rearrangement joins TRBV6-6 to TRBJ2-2; 10 bases fit TRBD2. This CDR3 spans 16 amino acids. Losses at the gene ends were 6 bases for V and 0 bases for J; bases not matched to a gene: 4. Per the germline V gene, CDR1 is MNHNY and CDR2 is SVGAGI (reference sequence). The DNA of the CDR3 is TGTGCCAGCAGAACTAGCGGGAACCCGAACACCGGGGAGCTGTTTTTT. Translation: CASRTSGNPNTGELFF.

V usage is TRBV29-1 and J usage is TRBJ1-1; D not certain. This CDR3 spans 11 amino acids. The V end lost 6 bases, the J end lost 2 bases, and 7 bases lay between the germline ends. Germline-derived CDR1 and CDR2 are SQVTM and ANQGSEA. CDR3 sequence (DNA): TGCAGCGTATACCCTAACACTGAAGCTTTCTTT. This gives the protein CSVYPNTEAFF. The entire variable domain, with the rest obtained from reference TRBV29-1 and TRBJ1-1, is as follows: SAVISQKPSRDICQRGTSLTIQCQVDSQVTMMFWYRQQPGQSLTLIATANQGSEATYESGFVIDKFPISRPNLTFSTLTVSNMSPEDSSIYLCSVYPNTEAFFGQGTRLTVV.

This clone was found once. V usage is TRBV6-1 and J usage is TRBJ2-3, with unresolved D. Germline CDR1 MNHNS, CDR2 SASEGT. The CDR3 is 11 residues long. Deletions cut 7 bases from V and 6 bases from J, with 8 bases between. DNA for the CDR3: TGTGCCAGCACCCAAGGGGATACGCAGTATTTT. It translates to CASTQGDTQYF.

The CDR3 sequence: CASSLIGGRNSYEQYF. CDR3 coding DNA: TGCGCCAGCAGCTTGATCGGGGGTAGGAACTCCTACGAGCAGTACTTC. V usage is TRBV5-1 and J usage is TRBJ2-7; tentatively, D is TRBD2 (6 bases). Per germline, CDR1 SGHRS and CDR2 YFSETQ. The CDR3 totals 16 residues. Trimming stripped 1 base from V and 0 bases from J, with 14 bases between.

The V and J genes are TRBV7-9 and TRBJ2-5; D is uncertain. The CDR3 consists of 14 residues. The V gene lost 4 bases and the J gene lost 0 bases, with 9 bases spanning the gap. Germline V lookup: CDR1 SEHNR, CDR2 FQNEAQ (reference sequence). This CDR3 reads CASSSQTHQETQYF. CDR3 DNA sequence: TGTGCCAGCAGCTCTCAGACTCACCAAGAGACCCAGTACTTC.

The chain couples TRBV6-4 to TRBJ2-7; perhaps TRBD2 as D (5 bases). From germline, CDR1 is MRHNA and CDR2 SNTAGT. V dropped 8 bases and J dropped 0 bases, with 11 bases sitting between them. The CDR3 runs 13 residues. The CDR3 region has the DNA TGTGCCAGCTCAAAAGAGGGCTCCTACGAGCAGTACTTC. Translated, it gives CASSKEGSYEQYF.

This chain uses TRBV6-1 with TRBJ2-7, with D tentatively TRBD1 (5 bases). The germline gives CDR1 MNHNS, CDR2 SASEGT. The CDR3 loop spans 14 amino acids. Trimming shortened V by 1 base and J by 6 bases, and 13 bases separated the two germline ends. Written as DNA, the CDR3 is TGTGCCAGCAGTGAAGGGCAGGGATGGGGCGAGCAGTACTTC. Encoded protein: CASSEGQGWGEQYF.

The V and J genes are TRBV5-5 and TRBJ2-4, with TRBD2 identical over 15 bases. Germline assignment: CDR1 SGHKS and CDR2 YYEKEE (reference sequence). This CDR3 is built from 16 residues. V gave up 4 bases and J gave up 7 bases; unmatched junction bases: 6. The DNA of the CDR3 is TGTGCCAGCAGCCTGGGACTAGCGGGAGGTATTAACATTCAGTACTTC. Translated: CASSLGLAGGINIQYF.

This rearrangement joins TRBV30 to TRBJ2-4; D unclear. The CDR3 contains 11 residues. Trimming shortened V by 3 bases and J by 8 bases, and 8 bases separated the two germline ends. Per the germline V gene, CDR1 is GTSNPN and CDR2 is SVGIG (reference sequence). CDR3 in amino acids: CAWSSKDIQYF. CDR3 DNA: TGTGCCTGGAGCTCGAAGGACATTCAGTACTTC.

The chain is built from TRBV11-2 and TRBJ2-7, with 11 bases that match TRBD2. Germline assignment: CDR1 SGHAT and CDR2 FQNNGV. The ends lost 6 bases at V and 4 bases at J; junction bases unmatched: 8. The length of the CDR3 is 15 residues. CDR3 amino acids: CASRPTSGRRYEQYF. For the CDR3, the DNA is TGTGCCAGCAGACCCACTAGCGGGAGAAGGTACGAGCAGTACTTC. Together with reference TRBV11-2 and TRBJ2-7, the CDR3 gives the full variable domain: EAGVAQSPRYKIIEKRQSVAFWCNPISGHATLYWYQQILGQGPKLLIQFQNNGVVDDSQLPKDRFSAERLKGVDSTLKIQPAKLEDSAVYLCASRPTSGRRYEQYFGPGTRLTVT.

The rearrangement uses TRBV7-2 and TRBJ1-4; a possible D gene is TRBD1 (5 bases). The CDR3 covers 17 residues. V was shortened by 2 bases and J by 0 bases, with 13 bases between the two germline ends. Germline V gives CDR1 SGHTA, CDR2 FQGNSA. The CDR3, as DNA: TGTGCCAGCAGCTTAACTCCAGGGTTTGCAACTAATGAAAAACTGTTTTTT. This sequence encodes CASSLTPGFATNEKLFF.

This chain uses TRBV7-9 with TRBJ2-1; 15 bases agree with TRBD2. Germline V CDR1 and CDR2: SEHNR, FQNEAQ (reference sequence). This CDR3 contains 18 residues. J gave up 1 base and V 4 bases, and 5 bases lay outside the gene matches. CDR3: CASSSGTSGRQSYNEQFF. The DNA for the CDR3 is TGTGCCAGCAGCTCCGGGACTAGCGGGAGGCAGTCCTACAATGAGCAGTTCTTC.

Of note for this clone: Other DNA sequences from this sample encode an identical CDR3 as well. The V call is TRBV18, the J call TRBJ2-1, with D hard to call. Germline V gene sequence: CDR1 KGHSH, CDR2 LQKENI. CDR3 length equals 13 residues. Trimming shortened V by 1 base and J by 8 bases, and 9 bases separated the two germline ends. This chain's CDR3 is CASSPRRGDEQFF. DNA of the CDR3: TGTGCCAGCTCACCACGTCGTGGGGATGAGCAGTTCTTC.

The chain links TRBV28 to TRBJ2-3, with D uncertain. Germline V gives CDR1 MDHEN, CDR2 SYDVKM. The CDR3 is 13 amino acids. The V gene lost 2 bases and the J gene lost 2 bases, with 5 bases spanning the gap. CDR3 in amino acids: CASSLAYTDTQYF. CDR3 DNA sequence: TGTGCCAGCAGTTTAGCCTACACAGATACGCAGTATTTT. Together with reference TRBV28 and TRBJ2-3, the CDR3 gives the full variable domain: DVKVTQSSRYLVKRTGEKVFLECVQDMDHENMFWYRQDPGLGLRLIYFSYDVKMKEKGDIPEGYSVSREKKERFSLILESASTNQTSMYLCASSLAYTDTQYFGPGTRLTVL.

This sequence joins TRBV5-1 and TRBJ2-7; 13 bases are shared with TRBD2. The CDR3 has 14 residues. V shed 3 bases and J 11 bases; nucleotides not matched to a gene: 8. The germline gives CDR1 SGHRS, CDR2 YFSETQ. The DNA for the CDR3 is TGCGCCAGCAGCTCTGGACTAGCGGGAGAAGTCGAGTACTTC. Residues: CASSSGLAGEVEYF.

The chain has TRBV7-9 and TRBJ2-1; 8 nucleotides align to TRBD1. Germline trimming cut 2 bases from V and 7 bases from J; bases unmatched to any gene: 13. This CDR3 region has 17 residues. CDR1 and CDR2 (germline): SEHNR, FQNEAQ (reference sequence). In DNA form, the CDR3 reads TGTGCCAGCAGCTTAAGGCTCGGACAGGGCACTTTGAATGAGCAGTTCTTC. It codes for CASSLRLGQGTLNEQFF. Using reference TRBV7-9 and TRBJ2-1 for the parts outside the CDR3, the full variable domain is DTGVSQNPRHKITKRGQNVTFRCDPISEHNRLYWYRQTLGQGPEFLTYFQNEAQLEKSRLLSDRFSAERPKGSFSTLEIQRTEQGDSAMYLCASSLRLGQGTLNEQFFGPGTRLTVL.

The chain is built from TRBV28 and TRBJ2-1; 8 bases map to TRBD2. V shed 7 bases, J shed 2 bases, and the junction held 4 bases outside the gene matches. Looked up from germline, CDR1 is MDHEN and CDR2 is SYDVKM. There are 14 residues in the CDR3. As DNA, the CDR3 is TGTGCCAGCATCAATAGCGGGACCTACAATGAGCAGTTCTTC. The encoded protein is CASINSGTYNEQFF.

V gene TRBV5-4 combines with J gene TRBJ2-7; TRBD1 matches 10 bases. The CDR3 has 14 residues. Germline-derived CDR1 and CDR2 are SGHNT and YYREEE (reference sequence). The junction had 6 bases not matched to a gene; V was cut back by 2 bases and J by 7 bases. CDR3 amino acids: CASSFDRGRWEQYF. The CDR3 nucleotides read TGTGCCAGCAGCTTTGACAGGGGGCGCTGGGAGCAGTACTTC.

This rearrangement joins TRBV15 to TRBJ2-5; 7 bases are shared with TRBD1. This CDR3 region has 13 residues. V lost 10 bases and J lost 3; bases outside the gene matches: 8. Germline V gene data show CDR1 as LNHNV and CDR2 as YYDKDF (reference sequence). The CDR3 nucleotides are TGTGCCAGCCACTCAGGGGGTGAAGAGACCCAGTACTTC. This encodes CASHSGGEETQYF.

The J gene is TRBJ1-2, the V gene TRBV7-3; D not certain. CDR1 and CDR2 (germline): SGHTA, FQGTGA. V was cut by 2 bases and J by 0 bases, with 13 bases left in between. This CDR3 has 16 amino acids. The CDR3 spells CASSLEASPSNYGYTF. Here the CDR3 DNA reads TGTGCCAGCAGCTTAGAGGCCAGCCCTTCTAACTATGGCTACACCTTC.

The table lists this clone with a count of one. This chain links TRBV28 with TRBJ2-7; no clear D. Germline V gene data show CDR1 as MDHEN and CDR2 as SYDVKM. V shed 6 bases and J shed 1 base, with 10 bases lying between them. The CDR3 extends over 13 amino acids. The CDR3 is CASSPRPSYEQYF. The CDR3 DNA follows: TGTGCCAGCAGCCCGAGGCCTTCCTACGAGCAGTACTTC.

V is TRBV6-1 and J is TRBJ2-7; 7 nucleotides line up with TRBD2. The junction had 7 bases not matched to a gene; V was cut back by 5 bases and J by 0 bases. The CDR3 length is 15 residues. Germline V CDR1 and CDR2: MNHNS, SASEGT. CDR3 loop: CASSSREGYSYEQYF. CDR3 sequence (DNA): TGTGCCAGCAGTTCCAGGGAGGGTTACTCCTACGAGCAGTACTTC.

The table lists this clone with a count of one. This chain links TRBV28 with TRBJ2-7; D not certain. There are 17 residues in the CDR3. Germline lookup yields CDR1 MDHEN and CDR2 SYDVKM. The germline V and J ends were trimmed by 3 bases and 1 base, with 19 bases remaining between them. The CDR3 nucleotides read TGTGCCAGCAGTTTTTTCGGCAGACGATCAAGGTCCTACGAGCAGTACTTC. This encodes CASSFFGRRSRSYEQYF.

J is TRBJ2-2 and V is TRBV2; D is unclear. Germline values: CDR1 SNHLY, CDR2 FYNNEI. The CDR3 extends over 18 amino acids. The V and J ends lost 4 bases and 6 bases respectively, with 24 bases between them. The chain's CDR3 is CASSGDRLVVMKAGELFF. In DNA, the CDR3 is TGTGCCAGCAGTGGAGACCGTTTAGTAGTTATGAAGGCCGGGGAGCTGTTTTTT.

This clone showed up just once. The CDR3 DNA reads TGTGCCAGTAGTAGTCTTCGCCGCCAAGATCAGCCCCAGCATTTT. It translates to CASSSLRRQDQPQHF. This rearrangement joins TRBV19 to TRBJ1-5; D call uncertain. The CDR3 runs 15 residues. Trimming pared 4 bases from V and 5 bases from J, leaving 15 bases between. CDR1 and CDR2 from the germline V gene are LNHDA and SQIVND (reference sequence). Using reference TRBV19 and TRBJ1-5 for the parts outside the CDR3, the full variable domain is DGGITQSPKYLFRKEGQNVTLSCEQNLNHDAMYWYRQDPGQGLRLIYYSQIVNDFQKGDIAEGYSVSREKKESFPLTVTSAQKNPTAFYLCASSSLRRQDQPQHFGDGTRLSIL.